This is a list of T cell receptor beta chains from one sample in a study of blood T cell repertoires in COVID-19. TCRdb's table, derived via immunoSEQ multiplex PCR, lists solely in-frame clones and lacks some. The table has about 170,000 clones, 85% seen once. Sequencing was performed on peripheral blood. The receptors come from a human donor with acute or convalescent COVID-19. The donor label of this sample is uncertain. CDR3s include the opening cysteine and the closing phenylalanine or tryptophan. Each record gives: clone size, V gene, D gene, J gene, CDR3 DNA, CDR3 protein. D genes are given only for firm matches. Clone size is stated in some rows and not others, as once, few, many or a class when expanded.

abundance: once
v_gene: TRBV19
d_gene: -
j_gene: TRBJ1-3
CDR3nt: TGTGCCAGTATGGGTCAGGGGAGAAGAGGAAACACCATATATTTT
CDR3aa: CASMGQGRRGNTIYF

abundance: -
v_gene: TRBV30
d_gene: -
j_gene: TRBJ2-7
CDR3nt: TGTGCCTGGTCGACAGACCTCTACGAGCAGTACTTC
CDR3aa: CAWSTDLYEQYF

abundance: -
v_gene: TRBV7-9
d_gene: -
j_gene: TRBJ2-6
CDR3nt: TGTGCCAGCAGCTCCCGCGGCTCTGGGGCCAACGTCCTGACTTTC
CDR3aa: CASSSRGSGANVLTF

abundance: -
v_gene: TRBV4-2
d_gene: TRBD2
j_gene: TRBJ2-1
CDR3nt: TGTGCCAGCAGCCGAGCCCTAACTAGCGGGGGTCAGAGTGAGCAGTTCTTC
CDR3aa: CASSRALTSGGQSEQFF

abundance: -
v_gene: TRBV9
d_gene: TRBD1
j_gene: TRBJ1-1
CDR3nt: TGTGCCAGCAGCGCAGGGGGGAACACTGAAGCTTTCTTT
CDR3aa: CASSAGGNTEAFF

abundance: -
v_gene: TRBV2
d_gene: -
j_gene: TRBJ2-1
CDR3nt: TGTGCCAGCAAGACAGCGGGCCAACACAATGAGCAGTTCTTC
CDR3aa: CASKTAGQHNEQFF

abundance: -
v_gene: TRBV11-2
d_gene: -
j_gene: TRBJ2-1
CDR3nt: TGTGCCAGCAGCTTTGGGACATCCTCCGGCAATGAGCAGTTCTTC
CDR3aa: CASSFGTSSGNEQFF

abundance: -
v_gene: TRBV28
d_gene: -
j_gene: TRBJ1-5
CDR3nt: TGTGCCAGCAGTTTAGGTCAGGGGCGTCAGCCCCAGCATTTT
CDR3aa: CASSLGQGRQPQHF

abundance: -
v_gene: TRBV7-2
d_gene: TRBD2
j_gene: TRBJ2-7
CDR3nt: TGTGCCAGCACCCCGGGGGGAGGATACGAGCAGTACTTC
CDR3aa: CASTPGGGYEQYF

abundance: -
v_gene: TRBV9
d_gene: TRBD1
j_gene: TRBJ1-3
CDR3nt: TGTGCCAGCAGCCAGGAACAGGGGGCATCCGCGGGAAACACCATATATTTT
CDR3aa: CASSQEQGASAGNTIYF

abundance: -
v_gene: TRBV10-3
d_gene: -
j_gene: TRBJ1-3
CDR3nt: TGTGCCATCAGTGACCCGGGAAAACCTGGAAACACCATATATTTT
CDR3aa: CAISDPGKPGNTIYF

abundance: -
v_gene: TRBV5-1
d_gene: TRBD1
j_gene: TRBJ1-2
CDR3nt: TGCGCCAGCAGCGGAACTACAGGGGGTACAAGTTATGGCTACACCTTC
CDR3aa: CASSGTTGGTSYGYTF

abundance: few
v_gene: TRBV30
d_gene: TRBD1
j_gene: TRBJ1-2
CDR3nt: TGTGCCTGGAGTTACAGGGGACGGGGCTACACCTTC
CDR3aa: CAWSYRGRGYTF

abundance: -
v_gene: TRBV3-1/TRBV3-2
d_gene: TRBD1
j_gene: TRBJ2-3
CDR3nt: TGTGCCAGCAGCCAAGATGGACAGGGGGCCGGAGATACGCAGTATTTT
CDR3aa: CASSQDGQGAGDTQYF

abundance: few
v_gene: TRBV28
d_gene: -
j_gene: TRBJ1-1
CDR3nt: TGTGCCAGCAGTTTTCGGGGGGTCTTAAGGGCCACTCCCCTGAACACTGAAGCTTTCTTT
CDR3aa: CASSFRGVLRATPLNTEAFF

abundance: once
v_gene: TRBV18
d_gene: TRBD1
j_gene: TRBJ2-2
CDR3nt: TGTGCCAGCTCACCGATGAGACAGGGGAACACCGGGGAGCTGTTTTTT
CDR3aa: CASSPMRQGNTGELFF

abundance: -
v_gene: TRBV6-5
d_gene: -
j_gene: TRBJ1-5
CDR3nt: TGTGCCAGCATTCTTGACAGACCGAATCAGCCCCAGCATTTT
CDR3aa: CASILDRPNQPQHF

abundance: few
v_gene: TRBV29-1
d_gene: -
j_gene: TRBJ2-7
CDR3nt: TGCAGCGTCCGGGTCCTCCCTGGTGAAGGGCAGTACTTC
CDR3aa: CSVRVLPGEGQYF

abundance: -
v_gene: TRBV3-1/TRBV3-2
d_gene: -
j_gene: TRBJ1-5
CDR3nt: TGTGCCAGCAGCCCCAACGGAGGGAATCAGCCCCAGCATTTT
CDR3aa: CASSPNGGNQPQHF

abundance: -
v_gene: TRBV7-8
d_gene: -
j_gene: TRBJ1-2
CDR3nt: TGTGCCAGCAGCTTAAGTCAGGCCCACCTCTGGGGCTACACCTTC
CDR3aa: CASSLSQAHLWGYTF